This T cell receptor (beta chain) was observed in a study of CXCR3-negative and CXCR3-positive naive CD8 T cells. Study results and limitations: For CXCR3-positive naive cells, TRB CDR3s were more hydrophobic than those of CXCR3-negative naive cells.

In regard to this clonotype: Its target is not known.

Through 5' RACE with UMI labels, the TRB cDNA libraries were prepared. TCRdb derives one entry per CDR3 protein from the 5' RACE reads, leaving out DNA. Its listing shows 60,000 to 70,000 distinct CDR3 sequences. Material: naive CXCR3+ CD8+ T cells from blood. Documented subset: CD45RO-CCR7+CD27+CD95- naive CD8+ T cells expressing CXCR3 (TNR3+). The sequence derives from a human donor in good health. Some clones in this sample may be carry-over from other donors' samples.

This chain's CDR3 is CASLKGTALFQETQYF. The rearrangement uses TRBV11-1 and TRBJ2-5; TCRdb's D gene call, TRBD1, goes unchecked for lack of DNA. Looked up from germline, CDR1 is SGHAT and CDR2 is FQDESV (reference sequence). The CDR3 length is 16 residues. The full variable domain, in which reference TRBV11-1 and TRBJ2-5 provide the parts outside the CDR3, is EAEVAQSPRYKITEKSQAVAFWCDPISGHATLYWYRQILGQGPELLVQFQDESVVDDSQLPKDRFSAERLKGVDSTLKIQPAELGDSAMYLCASLKGTALFQETQYFGPGTRLLVL.